Included here is one T cell receptor beta chain sequence, with context. This clonotype was seen ten or more times. Its antigen remains undetermined. Base qualities are not at hand, and no much larger clone is one base apart. Receptor amplification or capture employed multiplex PCR. For sequencing, an Illumina HiSeq 4000 was employed. iRepertoire HTBI primers and Arm-PCR amplification of CDR3 regions were used to construct TCR beta libraries. Before sequencing, the PCR products went through gel purification. As for the original processing: Gene usage analysis of CDR3 amino acid clonotypes relied on the roughly 67 TRBV and 14 TRBJ segments identified across samples. COPE and FqMerger were used to merge the filtered high-quality paired reads into contigs. Contigs were aligned with BLAST to IMGT TRBV, TRBD and TRBJ reference genes, and CDR3 was defined per IMGT. Highly expanded clones were defined as clonotypes with a frequency above 0.1%. Shannon entropy was used to measure repertoire diversity, and the Gini coefficient was used to measure V-J evenness. A clonotype was considered public if more than one individual shared it. TCRdb reprocessing: public reads trimmed at Q25 with fastp, clones called with MiXCR, in-frame beta chains kept. Each entry is one CDR3 protein sequence, shown with its most common DNA and genes. The V and J calls, along with clone size, are taken from TCRdb and not from the paper's own processing. The sample data list about 560,000 distinct CDR3 sequences, and around 15% of these were observed just once. In total, the top ten clones hold 12% of the sample.

According to the study, the label for this sample's time point signals: newly diagnosed GD, antithyroid drugs for less than 3 months. RNA was extracted from PBMCs in TRIzol for both TCR sequencing and RNA sequencing. The diagnosis of Graves' disease was made according to American Thyroid Association guidelines. Patients were recruited from an endocrinology department in Xi'an, China. Each patient gave approximately 10 milliliters of peripheral blood, collected in an EDTA anticoagulant tube. Ficoll Paque Plus density gradient separation was used to isolate PBMCs, and no additional T cell sorting was done. RNA quality was checked with an Agilent 2100 Bioanalyzer and agarose gel, and concentration with a NanoDrop 2000. This entry is derived from a study of regulatory T cells in long-lasting Graves disease (dated by TCRdb to the early 2020s). About the study as a whole: In the newly diagnosed Graves' disease group, patients had been taking antithyroid drugs for less than 3 months. Patients with persistent Graves' disease were compared with patients with newly diagnosed Graves' disease using TCR sequencing and RNA sequencing of peripheral blood. A total of about 35 samples underwent TCR sequencing: around 13 from persistent and around 20 from newly diagnosed Graves' disease patients. The study was registered as a clinical trial and conducted in China. Overall results and qualifications from the work: Only the TCR beta chain was sequenced and analyzed. As a limitation, the authors acknowledged that the small sample size may reduce accuracy. More public clonotypes were shared among persistent patients (around 2,600) than among newly diagnosed patients (roughly 960). Compared with newly diagnosed patients, persistent Graves' disease patients had lower TCR Shannon entropy and fewer highly expanded clones, which suggests clonal expansion. Peripheral blood alone was examined, since thyroid tissue, which constituted the primary lesion, could not be accessed.

The same data also went into a second study, on T cells in Graves' hyperthyroidism and ophthalmopathy. From the second report: Graves' hyperthyroidism was defined as stable when no progression to ophthalmopathy occurred over 18 months of follow-up. Hyperthyroidism patients were newly diagnosed, had a disease duration of under 2 months, and were aged 18 to 65 years. Exclusion was applied to patients with uncontrolled infections, other autoimmune diseases, pregnancy or lactation. Diagnoses were based on clinical symptoms, serum thyroxine and TRAb, thyroid ultrasound and orbital computed tomography. For the first round of RT-PCR on the TCR CDR3, the HTBI primer set was used together with the Qiagen OneStep RT-PCR kit. Most expanded thyroid clonotypes (frequency above 0.001) were also detected in blood, suggesting blood repertoires may reflect thyroid immune responses. In cross-validation, a model built on a 13 V-J signature told ophthalmopathy apart from stable hyperthyroidism with 85% to 90% sensitivity and about 81% specificity, and in testing the same model reached 80%/75%. During validation, the model predicted progression to ophthalmopathy a median of about 6.5 months ahead of onset, with around 71% sensitivity and 72% to 85% specificity. To identify distinguishing TCR V-J signatures, a discovery cohort of around 98 patients was used, comprising 40 to 45 with Graves' ophthalmopathy and approximately 57 with stable Graves' hyperthyroidism. Prospective prediction of ophthalmopathy was tested in an independent validation cohort consisting of 18 to 20 hyperthyroidism patients and more than 15 patients who later progressed to ophthalmopathy. The 100 discovery patients were randomly split 7:3 into training and test sets. In addition, the study compared T-cell repertoires in thyroid tissue and in blood from about 6 Graves' hyperthyroidism patients. Once sampling was done, hyperthyroidism patients were given methimazole at a starting dose of 30 mg daily, whereas ophthalmopathy patients were given high-dose intravenous methylprednisolone. A second multiplex PCR round built the libraries, followed by size selection and purification. Sequencing of the libraries was done on an Illumina HiSeq2000 using paired-end 100 bp reads. SOAPnuke was used to process the raw data, with reads discarded if the reads contained adapters or uncalled bases, had a mean Phred below 15, or lacked an exact constant-primer or identifier match. COPE v1.2.5 was used to merge the high-quality paired reads, and each unique nucleotide sequence was defined as a clonotype. Clonotypes were aligned to IMGT TRBV, TRBD and TRBJ reference segments using MiTCR v1.1. The analysis included only V-J combinations with a frequency above 0.0001, which together covered more than 98% of the repertoires. A TCS score was defined as the ratio between F50 (clonal expansion) and ExV (chaos), using BLOSUM62-based TCRdist between CDR3 peptides within each V-J. Welch's t-statistics and random forest reduced several hundred V-J features to 13, which were used in a naive Bayes classifier (R e1071). No statistical method was used to fix the sample size in advance, and group allocation was not hidden from the investigators. The paper reports TCR Vbeta CDR3 sequencing of over 130 peripheral blood samples: some 41 ophthalmopathy, roughly 80 hyperthyroidism and some 17 progressor patients.

This TCR was sampled from a man between 18 and 29 years old with Graves disease. Donor details come from another sample of the same person, matched by shared clones. This sample comprised peripheral blood mononuclear cells (PBMCs), obtained at new diagnosis, from a patient treated with antithyroid drugs.

CDR3 loop: CASRGPSSGYTF. DNA sequence: TGTGCCAGCAGGGGACCAAGCTCTGGCTACACCTTC. Recombination connected TRBV2 to TRBJ1-2; TRBD1 is possibly the D segment (5 matching bases). V was cut back by 6 bases and J by 7 bases, leaving a gap of 12 bases between them. Reading the germline V gene gives CDR1 SNHLY and CDR2 FYNNEI. Measured from the cysteine to the phenylalanine, the CDR3 is 12 residues long. Of the read, only the CDR3 DNA is kept; its 36 bases are in frame from base 1.